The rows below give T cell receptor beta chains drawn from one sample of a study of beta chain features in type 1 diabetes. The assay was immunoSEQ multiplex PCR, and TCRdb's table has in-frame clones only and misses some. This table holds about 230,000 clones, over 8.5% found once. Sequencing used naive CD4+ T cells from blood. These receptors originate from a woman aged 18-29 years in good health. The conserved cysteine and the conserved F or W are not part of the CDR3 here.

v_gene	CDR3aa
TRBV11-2	ASRKPGTGRIGELF
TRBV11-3	ASSLGGLAGEVGQF
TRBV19	ASSQGNYEQY
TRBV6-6	GAQGGGSNIQY
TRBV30	AWSVGTGTNEKLF
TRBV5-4	ASSLRQGARDIQY
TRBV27	ASSFQGSNQPQH
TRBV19	ASSIDTTVAEAF
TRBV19	ASARQGRTDTQY
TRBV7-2	ASSLVGTGGQPQH
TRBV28	ASSPGTSLEAF
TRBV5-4	ASSLQGVQETQY
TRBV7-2	ASSASPSSGYNEQF
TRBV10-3	AIRAGTSPLEQY
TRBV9	ASSVVQNTEAF
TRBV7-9	ASRGNRSPLH
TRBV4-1	ASSQSSTGTGTQETQY
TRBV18	ASSPGGGHSVYGYT
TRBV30	AWSARDRAMDTQY
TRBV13	ASSLPGTTGYEQY
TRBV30	AWRGGAGYT
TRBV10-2	ASTPDRVEQY
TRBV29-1	SVGGSGGALLGGELF
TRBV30	AWSVTSYGFPDTQY
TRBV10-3	AISGRTDTQY
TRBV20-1	SARVREQF
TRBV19	ASSIDQDRVVYEQY
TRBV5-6	ASSPWGSGRRNEQF
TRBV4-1	ASSQTLRPLEQY
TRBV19	ASSTLTPGQGAYEQY
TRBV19	ASSIGQVLAKNIQY
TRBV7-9	ASGRLASEQF
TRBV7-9	ASSLAGVNNEQF
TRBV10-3	AISRQGANEQF
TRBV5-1	ASSPGIGGVSYNEQF
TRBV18	ASSYRGTEAF
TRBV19	ASTSRDILTLPQH
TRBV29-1	SVAPRRVYTEAF
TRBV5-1	ASSSQGANTEAF
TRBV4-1	ASSQDRQVLPYNEQF
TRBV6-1	ASSAPGTSGRYEQY
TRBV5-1	ASSVLTGTNTEAF
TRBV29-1	SGVPGTSGYNEQF
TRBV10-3	AIRGTAMNTEAF
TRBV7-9	ASSIRDPGQGEAF